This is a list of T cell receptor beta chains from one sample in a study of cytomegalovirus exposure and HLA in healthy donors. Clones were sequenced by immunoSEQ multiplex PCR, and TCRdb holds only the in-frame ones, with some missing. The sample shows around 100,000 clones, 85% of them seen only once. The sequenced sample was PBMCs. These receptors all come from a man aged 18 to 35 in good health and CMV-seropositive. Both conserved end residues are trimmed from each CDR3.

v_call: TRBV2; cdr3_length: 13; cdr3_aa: ASSEDSLSYNEQF
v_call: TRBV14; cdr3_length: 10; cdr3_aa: ASSPGGDTQY
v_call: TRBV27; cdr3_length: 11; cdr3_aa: ASSSGLAGEQF
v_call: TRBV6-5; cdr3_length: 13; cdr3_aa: ASSYSTGRRETQY
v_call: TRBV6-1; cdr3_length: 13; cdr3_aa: ASSGLAGTGETQY
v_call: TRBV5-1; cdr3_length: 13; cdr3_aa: ASSWGLAGADEQF
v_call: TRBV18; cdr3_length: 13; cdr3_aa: ASSPQAGESETQY
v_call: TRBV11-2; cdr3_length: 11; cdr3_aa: ASSGQGNTEAF
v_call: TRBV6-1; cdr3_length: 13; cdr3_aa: ASSDAWGLNTEAF
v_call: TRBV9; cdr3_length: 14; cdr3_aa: ASSVLQGTGNYGYT
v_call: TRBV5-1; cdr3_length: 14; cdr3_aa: ASSSASGTRSDTQY
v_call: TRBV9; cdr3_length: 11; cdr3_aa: ASSAQYNEKLF
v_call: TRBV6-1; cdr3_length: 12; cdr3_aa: ASSEFLANEKLF
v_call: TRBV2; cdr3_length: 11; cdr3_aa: ASEQGKADTQY
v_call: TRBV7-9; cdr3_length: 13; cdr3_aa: ASSFSGTGSYEQY
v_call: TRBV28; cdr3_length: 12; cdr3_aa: ASRAGGEVTEAF
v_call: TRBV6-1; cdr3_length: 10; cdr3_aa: ASSEPFYGYT
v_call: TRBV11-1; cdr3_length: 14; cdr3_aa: ASSPGTSGRPAEQF
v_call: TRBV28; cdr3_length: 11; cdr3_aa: ASSLSGNTEAF
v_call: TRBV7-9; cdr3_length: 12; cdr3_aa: ASSLITGTYGYT
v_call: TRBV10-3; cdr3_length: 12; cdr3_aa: ATSREGVNTEAF
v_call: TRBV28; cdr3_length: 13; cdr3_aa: ASSLWTGNTGELF
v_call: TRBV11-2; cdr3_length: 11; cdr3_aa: ASSQTGTMNPF
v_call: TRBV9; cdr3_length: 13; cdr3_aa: ASSVVGVGYNEQF
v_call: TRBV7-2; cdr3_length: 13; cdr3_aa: ASSLVPGVSYEQY
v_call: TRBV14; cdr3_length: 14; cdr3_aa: ASSRPGLAGGETQY
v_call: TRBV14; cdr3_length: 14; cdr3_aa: ASSTRLAGALGEQF
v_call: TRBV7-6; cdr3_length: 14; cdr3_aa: ASSTRGGDLPGELF
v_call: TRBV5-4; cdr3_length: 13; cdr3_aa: ASSYRGRREETQY
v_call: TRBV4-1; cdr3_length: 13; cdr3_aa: ASSQASGSSYEQY
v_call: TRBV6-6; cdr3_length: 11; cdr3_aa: ASTSLDSYEQY
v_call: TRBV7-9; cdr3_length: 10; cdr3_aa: ASSLAIHEQY
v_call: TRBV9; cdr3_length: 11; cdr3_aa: ASSGPLNTEAF
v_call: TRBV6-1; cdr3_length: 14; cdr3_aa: ASSEPERGGNEKLF
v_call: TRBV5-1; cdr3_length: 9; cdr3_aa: ASREGQGKI
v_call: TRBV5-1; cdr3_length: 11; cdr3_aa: ASSLTGSYEQY
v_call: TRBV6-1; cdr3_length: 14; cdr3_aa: ASSEEAGWNTGELF
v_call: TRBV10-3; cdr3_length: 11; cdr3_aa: AARQGGTDTQY
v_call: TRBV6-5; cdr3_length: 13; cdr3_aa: ASSYQSGGWTEAF
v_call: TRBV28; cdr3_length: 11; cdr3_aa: ASSTTSGNTIY
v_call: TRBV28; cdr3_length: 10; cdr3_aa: ASSNRSGELF
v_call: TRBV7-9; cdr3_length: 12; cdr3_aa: ASSPRQGAHEQY
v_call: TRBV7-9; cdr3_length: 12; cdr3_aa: ATHGDISTDTQY
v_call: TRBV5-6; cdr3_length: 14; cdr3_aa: ASSLVGQGAQETQY
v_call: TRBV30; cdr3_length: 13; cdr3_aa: AWNSGLAAQETQY
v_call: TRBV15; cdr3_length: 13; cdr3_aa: ATSRTREGYYGYT
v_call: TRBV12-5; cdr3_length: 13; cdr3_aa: ASGSYWDREEKLF
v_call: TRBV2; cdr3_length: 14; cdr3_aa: ASILKREGWVYGYT
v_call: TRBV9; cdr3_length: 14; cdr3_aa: ASSVGDSQLNQPQH
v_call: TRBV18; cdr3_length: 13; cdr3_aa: ASSPTGEGLTEAF
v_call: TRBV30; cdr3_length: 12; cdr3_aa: AWRPLTGGTEAF
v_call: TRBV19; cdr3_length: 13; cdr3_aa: ASSWTSGSTGELF
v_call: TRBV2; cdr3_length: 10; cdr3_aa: ASRQYQETQY
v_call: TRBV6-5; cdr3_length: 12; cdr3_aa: ASSYGHRGEKLF
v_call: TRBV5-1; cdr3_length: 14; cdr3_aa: ASSARGQVGTDTQY
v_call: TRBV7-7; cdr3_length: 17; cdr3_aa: ASSIRDRDRGQDNQPQH
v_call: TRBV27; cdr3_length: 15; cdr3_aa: ASTSQGRGLSSYEQY
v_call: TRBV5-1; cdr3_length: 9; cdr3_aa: ASAAENEQF
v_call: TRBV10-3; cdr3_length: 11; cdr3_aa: AISGEGTGELF
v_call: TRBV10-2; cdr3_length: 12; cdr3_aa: ASNLGRAGAEQY